This T cell receptor beta chain was profiled in a study of technical replicates of blood from a handful of donors. V was clipped by 2 bases and J by 5 bases, with 16 bases between them. Germline values: CDR1 SGHDT, CDR2 YYEEEE. The CDR3 covers 15 residues. TCRdb's table, derived via immunoSEQ multiplex PCR, lists solely in-frame clones and lacks some. The sample lists about 62,000 clones; 85% to 90% were seen once. This clone was detected a few times. Sequenced input: PBMCs. The clonotype was recovered from a human donor in good health. Some clones in this sample may be carry-over from other donors' samples. The rearrangement uses TRBV5-6 and TRBJ1-2; D not resolved. The DNA for the CDR3 is TGTGCCAGCAGCTTATGGCGGACTAATCTTTATGGCTACACCTTC. Residues: CASSLWRTNLYGYTF.